Each of the 6 T cell receptor beta chains below was sequenced from the same sample in a study of blood T cell repertoires in COVID-19. TCRdb keeps only in-frame clones here, not all; method: immunoSEQ multiplex PCR. The table has nearly 400,000 clones, just under 90% seen once. The sample was PBMCs or T cells enriched from blood (not recorded which). Receptor source: a woman aged 25-40 years who had recovered from COVID-19.

The chain is built from TRBV6-2 or TRBV6-3 and TRBJ2-2; TRBD1 might be the D (8 bases). The CDR3 runs 13 residues. Germline CDR1 and CDR2: MNHEY and SVGEGT. V was clipped by 4 bases and J by 12 bases, with 15 bases between them. This chain's CDR3 is CASSSHRGGKLFF. DNA for the CDR3: TGTGCCAGCAGTTCGCACAGGGGGGGGAAGCTGTTTTTT.

The chain recombines TRBV18 with TRBJ1-1, with a tentative D call TRBD1 (5 bases). From germline, CDR1 is KGHSH and CDR2 LQKENI. The CDR3 extends over 17 amino acids. V lost 0 bases and J 4 bases, leaving 18 bases between the germline ends. CDR3 sequence reads: CASSPPVPGLGGTEAFF. DNA of the CDR3: TGTGCCAGCTCACCACCGGTTCCAGGCTTGGGGGGCACTGAAGCTTTCTTT.

The chain couples TRBV5-1 to TRBJ1-1; 10 positions match TRBD1. This CDR3 is 19 amino acids long. V lost 2 bases to trimming and J lost 1 base; unmatched junction nucleotides: 14. CDR1 and CDR2 from the germline V gene are SGHRS and YFSETQ. The CDR3 spells CASSLPIDRGHGGNTEAFF. CDR3 bases: TGCGCCAGCAGCTTACCCATCGACAGGGGGCATGGAGGGAACACTGAAGCTTTCTTT.

The rearrangement uses TRBV10-3 and TRBJ1-3; 7 bases are a match to TRBD1. Germline CDR1 ENHRY, CDR2 SYGVKD. This CDR3 has 20 amino acids. V trimming: 4 bases; J trimming: 2 bases; junction bases outside the gene matches: 20. In DNA, the CDR3 is TGTGCCATCAGTGGTGCTACCGGGACAGATACCTCCCAGCCTGGAAACACCATATATTTT. Amino acid sequence: CAISGATGTDTSQPGNTIYF.

CDR3 nucleotide sequence: TGTGCCATCAGTCCGGAACAGGGGTCCACTGAAGCTTTCTTT. Residues: CAISPEQGSTEAFF. This chain connects TRBV10-3 to TRBJ1-1; TRBD1 matches at 7 bases. The CDR3 is 14 amino acids. Per the germline V gene, CDR1 is ENHRY and CDR2 is SYGVKD. V gave up 5 bases and J gave up 4 bases; unmatched junction bases: 7.

The chain carries TRBV14 and TRBJ1-2; no clear D. CDR1 and CDR2 (germline): SGHDN, FVKESK. This CDR3 is built from 15 residues. Trimming removed 4 bases from V and 8 bases from J, with 20 bases in between. CDR3 amino acids: CASSPLGPGTGGYTF. In DNA form, the CDR3 reads TGTGCCAGCAGCCCCCTTGGTCCGGGAACTGGAGGCTACACCTTC. The whole variable domain, filled in from reference TRBV14 and TRBJ1-2, reads EAGVTQFPSHSVIEKGQTVTLRCDPISGHDNLYWYRRVMGKEIKFLLHFVKESKQDESGMPNNRFLAERTGGTYSTLKVQPAELEDSGVYFCASSPLGPGTGGYTFGSGTRLTVV.